This T cell receptor (beta chain) was obtained from a study of CD8 T cells in ankylosing spondylitis. Study-wide points: With a CD8+ phenotype, disease-linked clones were relatively rare in peripheral blood. One TCR beta motif, made up of eight or nine highly homologous variants, appeared characteristic of ankylosing spondylitis blood.

5'-RACE, quantitative and with molecular barcodes, yielded the TCR beta libraries. TCRdb re-derived calls from the 5' RACE reads in MiXCR, one entry per CDR3 protein. The sample shows 200,000 to 250,000 distinct CDR3 sequences, more than 25% of them seen only once. The V gene's germline CDR1 is DFQATT and CDR2 SNEGSKA (reference sequence). This CDR3 is 16 amino acids long. V lost 5 bases, J lost 6 bases, and 11 bases stayed unmatched. Note on this clonotype: The target antigen is unknown.

The TCR sequence derives from a male donor with ankylosing spondylitis or in good health (not recorded which). The V call is TRBV20-1, the J call TRBJ2-3, with TRBD2 matching 13 bases. The sample consisted of blood, either unsorted or a sorted T cell fraction (not recorded which). The DNA for the CDR3 is TGCAGTGCTCCACCGGGACTAGCGGGAAAAGGGGATACGCAGTATTTT. Translating it yields CSAPPGLAGKGDTQYF.